Presented here are 18 T cell receptor beta chains from one specimen sequenced in a study of T cells after yellow fever vaccination. TCRdb reprocessed the 5' RACE reads via MiXCR and lists one record per CDR3 protein. This table holds around 60,000 distinct CDR3 sequences, 5.5% to 6% found once. The sample consisted of PBMCs, either bulk or a sorted T-cell subset (CD4+, CD8+, memory, or dextramer-sorted; not recorded which), taken on the day of the yellow fever booster vaccination. These receptors all stem from a man younger than 30 who received the YFV17D yellow fever vaccine.

This clonotype was observed a handful of times. This chain connects TRBV4-1 to TRBJ1-2, with a possible D match to TRBD1 (5 bases). The V end lost 1 base, the J end lost 0 bases, and 9 bases lay between the germline ends. This CDR3 spans 15 amino acids. Germline CDR1 reads MGHRA; CDR2 reads YSYEKL. The CDR3 spells CASSQGRGANYGYTF. The DNA for the CDR3 is TGCGCCAGCAGCCAAGGAAGGGGAGCTAACTATGGCTACACCTTC.

This clonotype was seen ten or more times. The chain joins TRBV29-1 to TRBJ2-1; 11 bases fit TRBD2. Per the germline V gene, CDR1 is SQVTM and CDR2 is ANQGSEA. Trimming took 7 bases from V and 9 from J; bases not matched to a gene: 5. The CDR3 runs 12 residues. CDR3 sequence reads: CSDSGGAPEQFF. Written as DNA, the CDR3 is TGCAGCGATAGCGGGGGGGCCCCTGAGCAGTTCTTC.

This clonotype appeared a few times. This chain links TRBV27 with TRBJ1-5, with D hard to call. V shed 4 bases and J shed 8 bases, with 21 bases lying between them. Germline CDR1 reads MNHEY; CDR2 reads SMNVEV (reference sequence). This CDR3 spans 16 amino acids. CDR3 region: CASSSGGRSGLEPQHF. CDR3 DNA sequence: TGTGCCAGCAGTTCCGGTGGACGAAGCGGCCTTGAGCCCCAGCATTTT.

This clonotype has a count of ten or more. This chain uses TRBV20-1 with TRBJ1-4, with 9 bases matching TRBD1. This CDR3 contains 15 residues. In germline, CDR1 is DFQATT, CDR2 SNEGSKA (reference sequence). The V and J ends lost 0 bases and 5 bases, in that order; junction bases with no gene match: 4. The CDR3 nucleotides are TGCAGTGCTAGAGAGCTGGGACAGGGAAATGAAAAACTGTTTTTT. Protein sequence: CSARELGQGNEKLFF.

This clonotype was observed many times. This chain connects TRBV12-3 or TRBV12-4 to TRBJ2-5; 7 bases align to TRBD1. J gave up 2 bases and V 3 bases, and 0 bases lay outside the gene matches. This CDR3 contains 13 residues. The CDR3 DNA is TGTGCCAGCAGTTTGGACAGGCAAGAGACCCAGTACTTC. It specifies CASSLDRQETQYF.

The sample holds many counts of this clonotype. The CDR3 loop is CASSLGGANVLTF. As DNA, the CDR3 is TGTGCCAGCAGTTTAGGAGGGGCCAACGTCCTGACTTTC. The chain joins TRBV12-3 or TRBV12-4 to TRBJ2-6; D is uncertain. This CDR3 region has 13 residues. V was pared by 1 base and J by 4 bases, with 2 bases between.

The table lists this clonotype with many counts. This chain uses TRBV5-1 with TRBJ2-3, with D perhaps TRBD1 (6 bases). With 0 bases removed from V and 1 base from J, the gap between germline ends came to 18 bases. Germline CDR1 reads SGHRS; CDR2 reads YFSETQ. The CDR3 spans 18 residues. The CDR3 nucleotides are TGCGCCAGCAGCTTGGCGGTAATCAGACAGGATGGCACAGATACGCAGTATTTT. This sequence encodes CASSLAVIRQDGTDTQYF.

In this sample, this clonotype turned up many times. This chain joins TRBV20-1 and TRBJ2-7; D unresolved. The CDR3 is 14 amino acids. Deletions cut 1 base from V and 7 bases from J, with 17 bases between. CDR1 is DFQATT, CDR2 SNEGSKA, per germline (reference sequence). This chain's CDR3 is CSARVPATYEEQYF. DNA for the CDR3: TGCAGTGCTAGAGTCCCGGCCACCTACGAGGAGCAGTACTTC.

This clonotype was recorded a few times. The chain uses TRBV4-1 and TRBJ1-2; perhaps TRBD1 as D (6 bases). The CDR3 runs to 18 residues. The germline V gene has CDR1 MGHRA and CDR2 YSYEKL. Trimming left V 1 base short and J 3 bases short, with 21 bases between. CDR3 bases: TGCGCCAGCAGCCAAGGACTTAGGAGGGACAACGGGCACTATGGCTACACCTTC. Its translation: CASSQGLRRDNGHYGYTF.

This clonotype came up many times. This sequence joins TRBV7-9 and TRBJ2-1; 7 bases match TRBD2. The germline CDR1 and CDR2 sequences are SEHNR and FQNEAQ (reference sequence). The CDR3 extends over 14 amino acids. Trimming at V came to 5 bases and at J to 6 bases, leaving 7 bases not matched to a gene. Here the CDR3 reads CASSDRLATNEQFF. The DNA of the CDR3 is TGTGCCAGCAGCGATAGACTAGCCACCAATGAGCAGTTCTTC.

The chain is built from TRBV5-5 and TRBJ2-7; D is possibly TRBD1 or TRBD2 (7 bases each). Germline lookup yields CDR1 SGHKS and CDR2 YYEKEE (reference sequence). The CDR3 covers 13 residues. The V gene lost 8 bases and the J gene lost 3 bases, with 15 bases spanning the gap. The CDR3 nucleotides are TGTGCCAGTGAACAGGGGAGGGGCTACGAGCAGTACTTC. Its translation is CASEQGRGYEQYF.

This clonotype was counted ten times or more. V gene TRBV6-5 combines with J gene TRBJ2-2, with D unresolved. CDR3 size: 15 residues. Germline lookup yields CDR1 MNHEY and CDR2 SVGAGI. Trimming removed 7 bases at V and 3 bases at J, with 15 bases between. The CDR3 spells CASTLTLLDTGELFF. As DNA, the CDR3 is TGTGCCAGCACTCTTACCCTCCTAGACACCGGGGAGCTGTTTTTT.

This clonotype was found many times. The chain links TRBV7-9 to TRBJ2-3, with D possibly being TRBD2 (5 bases). The germline gives CDR1 SEHNR, CDR2 FQNEAQ (reference sequence). This CDR3 comprises 12 residues. V was trimmed by 9 bases and J by 5 bases, leaving 12 bases between them. CDR3 sequence reads: CASPPEGDTQYF. The CDR3 DNA reads as TGTGCCAGTCCGCCTGAGGGAGATACGCAGTATTTT.

This clonotype has only a few counts. This chain joins TRBV12-3 or TRBV12-4 and TRBJ2-2; 10 bases map to TRBD2. V shed 6 bases and J 5 bases; nucleotides not matched to a gene: 6. CDR3 length: 15 amino acids. The CDR3 spells CASSASGGGTGELFF. CDR3 DNA sequence: TGTGCCAGCAGCGCTAGCGGGGGAGGAACCGGGGAGCTGTTTTTT.

The rearrangement uses TRBV21-1 and TRBJ2-6; TRBD1 was called by the table and not checked on the DNA. TRBV21-1 is a listed pseudogene. The CDR3 loop spans 17 amino acids. The CDR3 reads CASSGSSGVEGANVLTF. In DNA, the CDR3 is TGTGCCAGCAGCGGCTCCTCGGGGGTGGAGGGGGCCAACGTCCTGACTTTC.

In this sample, this clonotype turned up a few times. This rearrangement joins TRBV9 to TRBJ2-2, with 8 nucleotides matching TRBD1. CDR3 length: 15 amino acids. CDR1 is SGDLS and CDR2 is YYNGEE in the germline V gene. V trimming: 3 bases; J trimming: 6 bases; junction bases outside the gene matches: 7. The CDR3: CASSGTGKVSGELFF. DNA for the CDR3: TGTGCCAGCAGCGGGACAGGGAAAGTCTCCGGGGAGCTGTTTTTT. Based on the CDR3 plus reference TRBV9 and TRBJ2-2, the full variable domain is DSGVTQTPKHLITATGQRVTLRCSPRSGDLSVYWYQQSLDQGLQFLIQYYNGEERAKGNILERFSAQQFPDLHSELNLSSLELGDSALYFCASSGTGKVSGELFFGEGSRLTVL.

This clonotype was seen a few times. The J gene is TRBJ2-7, the V gene TRBV2; 8 nucleotides line up with TRBD1. Trimming cost V 3 bases and J 5 bases; bases outside gene matches: 6. The CDR3 consists of 14 residues. The V gene's germline CDR1 is SNHLY and CDR2 FYNNEI. The CDR3 DNA follows: TGTGCCAGCAGTGAGGGGACAGGTAAAGACGAGCAGTACGTC. It translates to CASSEGTGKDEQYV.

The V call is TRBV12-3 or TRBV12-4, the J call TRBJ1-5; D is unresolved. This CDR3 has 15 amino acids. V was cut by 3 bases and J by 2 bases, with 11 bases left in between. The CDR3 DNA follows: TGTGCCAGCAGTTTGAGAGGGTTAGGCAATCAGCCCCAGCATTTT. Translated: CASSLRGLGNQPQHF.